The TCR beta chain described here comes from a study of blood T cell repertoires in COVID-19. Study details: Donors in the United States, Italy and Spain gave samples during acute or convalescent COVID-19. The cDNA or gDNA used as material had been derived from T cells, B-cell-depleted T cells, or PBMCs.

Profiling relied on immunoSEQ multiplex PCR, and the TCRdb table lists in-frame clones only, not all of them. In the table there are 90,000 or so clones, about 90% of which are singletons. The CDR3 length is 15 residues. Germline V lookup: CDR1 LNHDA, CDR2 SQIVND (reference sequence). V was pared by 7 bases and J by 4 bases, with 17 bases between. The chain combines TRBV19 with TRBJ2-1, with D possibly being TRBD1 (6 bases). This TCR derives from a human donor in a cohort sampled during active COVID-19. Sequenced input: peripheral blood. CDR3 sequence: CASKQGGWTYNEQFF. The CDR3 DNA sequence: TGTGCCAGTAAACAAGGGGGTTGGACGTACAATGAGCAGTTCTTC.